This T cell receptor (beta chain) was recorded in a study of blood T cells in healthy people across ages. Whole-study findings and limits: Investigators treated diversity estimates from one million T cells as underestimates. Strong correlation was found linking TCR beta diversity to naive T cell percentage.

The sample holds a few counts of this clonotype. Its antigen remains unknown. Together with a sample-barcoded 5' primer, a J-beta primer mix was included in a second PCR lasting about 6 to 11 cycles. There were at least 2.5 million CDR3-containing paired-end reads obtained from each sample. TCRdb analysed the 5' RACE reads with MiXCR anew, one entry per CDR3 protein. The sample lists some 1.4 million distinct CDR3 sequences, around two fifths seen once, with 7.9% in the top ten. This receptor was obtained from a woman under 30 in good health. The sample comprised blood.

DNA of the CDR3: TGCAGCGTCGGGGGAACCCACGAGCAGTACTTC. It codes for CSVGGTHEQYF. V usage is TRBV29-1 and J usage is TRBJ2-5; TRBD2 might be the D (6 bases). The DNA end lines up better with TRBJ2-7; the J call may be wrong. The CDR3 is made up of 11 amino acids. CDR1 is SQVTM and CDR2 is ANQGSEA in the germline V gene.